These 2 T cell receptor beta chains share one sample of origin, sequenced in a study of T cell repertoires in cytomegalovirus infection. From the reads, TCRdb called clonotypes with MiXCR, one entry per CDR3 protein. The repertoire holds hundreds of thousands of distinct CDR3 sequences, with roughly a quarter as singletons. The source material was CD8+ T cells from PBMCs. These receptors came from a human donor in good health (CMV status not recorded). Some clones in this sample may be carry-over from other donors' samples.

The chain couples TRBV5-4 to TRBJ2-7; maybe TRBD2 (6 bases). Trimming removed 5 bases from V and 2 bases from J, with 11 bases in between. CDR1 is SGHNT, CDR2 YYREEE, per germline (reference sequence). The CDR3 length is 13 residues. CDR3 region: CASRRDFTYEQYV. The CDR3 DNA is TGTGCCAGCAGACGGGACTTCACCTACGAGCAGTACGTC.

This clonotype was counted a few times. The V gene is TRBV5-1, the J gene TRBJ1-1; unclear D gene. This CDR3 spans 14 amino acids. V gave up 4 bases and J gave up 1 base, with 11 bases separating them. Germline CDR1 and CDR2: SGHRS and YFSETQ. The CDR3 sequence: CASSLYEKNTEAFF. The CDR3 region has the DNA TGCGCCAGCAGCCTGTACGAGAAGAACACTGAAGCTTTCTTT.